The clone carrying this TCR beta chain is a singleton in its sample. Its matching antigen is unknown. Tagging with unique molecular identifiers was a feature of the TCR beta cDNA libraries. The authors obtained roughly 0.5 million cDNA molecules from roughly 1 to 10 million T cells. TCRdb used MiXCR to reprocess the PCR reads, holding one entry per CDR3 protein. This table has about 810,000 distinct CDR3 sequences, roughly half appearing once. This entry is derived from a study of post-analysis software for immune sequencing data. Study summary: Disease trajectories encompassed relapsing-remitting, secondary progressive and progressive-relapsing multiple sclerosis. Regarding the study as a whole: Relative to controls, patients with multiple sclerosis showed significantly lower normalized Chao1 diversity. Clustering by F measure revealed strong co-clustering among samples prepared together in one batch. TRBV segments more frequent in patients than in controls numbered five and included TRBV5-6, TRBV5-1 and TRBV20-1.

The CDR3 sequence is 16 residues long. Germline CDR1 and CDR2: MGHRA and YSYEKL. Losses at the gene ends were 0 bases for V and 2 bases for J; bases not matched to a gene: 6. Sequencing input: blood. This chain links TRBV4-1 with TRBJ2-5, with 7 positions matching TRBD1. The sequence was obtained from a girl aged 10-17 years with multiple sclerosis. The CDR3 region is CASSQDPDREQETQYF. The CDR3 coding sequence is TGCGCCAGCAGCCAAGACCCAGACAGGGAGCAAGAGACCCAGTACTTC.